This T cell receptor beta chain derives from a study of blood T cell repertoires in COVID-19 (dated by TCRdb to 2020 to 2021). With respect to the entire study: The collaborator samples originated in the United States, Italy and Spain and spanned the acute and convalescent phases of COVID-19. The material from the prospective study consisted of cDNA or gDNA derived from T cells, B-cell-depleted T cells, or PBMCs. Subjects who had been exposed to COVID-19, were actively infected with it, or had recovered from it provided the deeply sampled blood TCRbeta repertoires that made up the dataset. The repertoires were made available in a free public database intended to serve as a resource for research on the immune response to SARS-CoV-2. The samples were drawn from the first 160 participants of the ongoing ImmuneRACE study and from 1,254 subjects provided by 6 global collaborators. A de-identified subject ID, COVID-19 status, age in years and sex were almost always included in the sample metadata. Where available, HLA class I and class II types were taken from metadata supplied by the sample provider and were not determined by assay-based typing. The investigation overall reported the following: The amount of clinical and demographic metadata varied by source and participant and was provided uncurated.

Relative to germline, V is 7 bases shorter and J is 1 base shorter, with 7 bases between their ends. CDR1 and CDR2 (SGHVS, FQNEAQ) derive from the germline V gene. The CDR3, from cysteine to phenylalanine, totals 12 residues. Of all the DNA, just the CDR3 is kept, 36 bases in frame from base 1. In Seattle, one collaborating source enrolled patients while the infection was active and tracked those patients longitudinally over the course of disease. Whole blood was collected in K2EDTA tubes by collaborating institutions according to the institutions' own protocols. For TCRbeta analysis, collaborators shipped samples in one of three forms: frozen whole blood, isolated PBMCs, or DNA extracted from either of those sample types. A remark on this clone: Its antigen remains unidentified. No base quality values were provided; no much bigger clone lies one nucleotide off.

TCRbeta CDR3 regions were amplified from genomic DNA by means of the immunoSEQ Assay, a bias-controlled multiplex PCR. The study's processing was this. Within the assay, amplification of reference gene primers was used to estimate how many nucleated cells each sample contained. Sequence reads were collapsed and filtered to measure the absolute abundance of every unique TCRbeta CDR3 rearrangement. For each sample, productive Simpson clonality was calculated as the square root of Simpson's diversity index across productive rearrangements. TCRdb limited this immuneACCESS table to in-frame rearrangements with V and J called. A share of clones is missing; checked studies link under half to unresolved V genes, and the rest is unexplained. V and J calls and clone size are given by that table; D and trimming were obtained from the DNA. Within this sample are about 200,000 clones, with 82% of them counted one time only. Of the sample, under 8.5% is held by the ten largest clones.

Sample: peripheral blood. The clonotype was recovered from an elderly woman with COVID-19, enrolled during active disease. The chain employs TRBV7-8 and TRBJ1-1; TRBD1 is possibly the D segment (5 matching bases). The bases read TGTGCCAGCACCACAGGGAACACTGAAGCTTTCTTT. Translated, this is CASTTGNTEAFF.